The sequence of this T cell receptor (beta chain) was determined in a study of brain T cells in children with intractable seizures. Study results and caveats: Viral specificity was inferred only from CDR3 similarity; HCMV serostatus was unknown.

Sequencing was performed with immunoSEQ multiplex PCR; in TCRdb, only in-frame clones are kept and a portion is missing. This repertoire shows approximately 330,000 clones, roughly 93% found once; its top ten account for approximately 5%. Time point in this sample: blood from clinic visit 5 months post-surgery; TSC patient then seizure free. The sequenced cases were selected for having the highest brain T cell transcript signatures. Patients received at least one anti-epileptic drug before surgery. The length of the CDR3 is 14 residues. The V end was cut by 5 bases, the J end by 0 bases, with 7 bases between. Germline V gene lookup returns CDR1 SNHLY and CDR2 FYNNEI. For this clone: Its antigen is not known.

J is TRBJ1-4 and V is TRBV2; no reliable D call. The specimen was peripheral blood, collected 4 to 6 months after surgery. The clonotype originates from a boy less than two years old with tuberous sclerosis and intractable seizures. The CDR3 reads CASSSSATNEKLFF. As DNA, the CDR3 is TGTGCCAGCAGTTCGTCTGCAACTAATGAAAAACTGTTTTTT.